The rows below give T cell receptor beta chains drawn from one sample of a study of T cell responses to AZD1222 COVID-19 vaccine. Using immunoSEQ multiplex PCR, the repertoire was profiled, and TCRdb retains in-frame clones only, with some absent. The data contain roughly 140,000 clones, 70% to 90% of them singletons. Here the sequenced sample was peripheral blood, taken on day 0 of AZD1222 vaccination. All receptors derive from an adult in good health. The CDR3 runs from the conserved cysteine through the conserved F or W. The D gene is left open where the match is weak. Expanded clones are given a class, and other clones once, few, many or no size at all.

j_gene | d_gene | v_gene | len | abundance | CDR3nt | CDR3aa
TRBJ1-2 | . | TRBV3-1/TRBV3-2 | 13 | . | TGTGCCAGCAGCCAACCCAGGGGCTATGGCTACACCTTC | CASSQPRGYGYTF
TRBJ1-4 | . | TRBV12-3/TRBV12-4 | 12 | . | TGTGCCAGCGGGATTCAACGGCGAAAACTGTTTTTT | CASGIQRRKLFF
TRBJ2-7 | TRBD1 | TRBV30 | 13 | . | TGTGCCTGGAGCCCCTCGACAGGGCACGAGCAGTACTTC | CAWSPSTGHEQYF
TRBJ2-7 | TRBD2 | TRBV27 | 16 | . | TGTGCCAGCAGTTTAGTTTCGGCTAGCGGGAGCTACGAGCAGTACTTC | CASSLVSASGSYEQYF
TRBJ2-1 | . | TRBV7-3 | 16 | . | TGTGCCAGCAGCTTAAGGGCCGGGAGCTCCTACAATGAGCAGTTCTTC | CASSLRAGSSYNEQFF
TRBJ2-1 | . | TRBV5-6 | 13 | . | TGTGCCAGCAGCTTGACCAGGGTGGTTGAGCAGTTCTTC | CASSLTRVVEQFF
TRBJ2-6 | TRBD1 | TRBV11-2 | 15 | . | TGTGCCAGCAGCCGCAGGGGGCCTGGGGCCAACGTCCTGACTTTC | CASSRRGPGANVLTF
TRBJ2-4 | . | TRBV5-4 | 14 | once | TGTGCCAGCAGCTTAGAGGACGGAGGGGGCATTCAGTACTTC | CASSLEDGGGIQYF
TRBJ1-3 | . | TRBV28 | 15 | . | TGTGCCAGCAGCCGCCACTTTAGCTCTGGAAACACCATATATTTT | CASSRHFSSGNTIYF
TRBJ2-6 | . | TRBV19 | 18 | . | TGTGCCAGTAGTATCCGACGGGTACGAGACTCTGGGGCCAACGTCCTGACTTTC | CASSIRRVRDSGANVLTF
TRBJ2-2 | . | TRBV9 | 13 | . | TGTGCCAGCAGCGTAGATTCCAGGGGCGAGCTGTTTTTT | CASSVDSRGELFF
TRBJ1-1 | . | TRBV11-2 | 15 | once | TGTGCCAGCAGCCCAGCGGTGAGATTGAACACTGAAGCTTTCTTT | CASSPAVRLNTEAFF
TRBJ2-5 | . | TRBV6-5 | 14 | . | TGTGCCAGCAGCCATAGGAGGGCGCAAGAGACCCAGTACTTC | CASSHRRAQETQYF
TRBJ1-2 | . | TRBV9 | 13 | . | TGTGCCAGCAGCCCCCCCAGTGTCTATGGCTACACCTTC | CASSPPSVYGYTF
TRBJ1-4 | TRBD1 | TRBV19 | 15 | . | TGTGCCAGTAGTATAGGGACAGGGTGGGATGAAAAACTGTTTTTT | CASSIGTGWDEKLFF
TRBJ2-3 | . | TRBV19 | 11 | . | TGTGCCAGTACGGCCGGAGATACGCAGTATTTT | CASTAGDTQYF
TRBJ1-1 | TRBD1 | TRBV15 | 14 | . | TGTGCCACCAGCACCCGGACAGGGGGTACCGTAGCTTTCTTT | CATSTRTGGTVAFF
TRBJ1-2 | . | TRBV30 | 16 | once | TGTGCCTGGAGTCGAATGCGGGACCAATTTAACTATGGCTACACCTTC | CAWSRMRDQFNYGYTF
TRBJ1-4 | . | TRBV14 | 15 | . | TGTGCCAGCAGCCAAGGCCGGACCCCTGCTGAAAAACTGTTTTTT | CASSQGRTPAEKLFF
TRBJ1-4 | TRBD1 | TRBV5-1 | 13 | . | TGCGCCAGCAAGACAGGGGTTAATGAAAAACTGTTTTTT | CASKTGVNEKLFF
TRBJ1-2 | TRBD1 | TRBV7-8 | 14 | . | TGTGCCAGCAGCTTAGCGCGCAGGGGGCATGGCTACACCTTC | CASSLARRGHGYTF
TRBJ2-2 | TRBD2 | TRBV7-2 | 16 | . | TGTGCCAGCAGCTTTACGGGACTAGTCGACACCGGGGAGCTGTTTTTT | CASSFTGLVDTGELFF
TRBJ2-1 | TRBD1 | TRBV6-5 | 16 | . | TGTGCCAGCAGTTACTCGGGGACAGGGACCTACAATGAGCAGTTCTTC | CASSYSGTGTYNEQFF
TRBJ1-6 | . | TRBV30 | 13 | . | TGTGCCTGGAGGGATAATACAGCTTCACCCCTCCACTTT | CAWRDNTASPLHF
TRBJ2-3 | TRBD2 | TRBV7-9 | 14 | . | TGTGCCAGCAGCCGTAGCGGGAGCCCCGATACGCAGTATTTT | CASSRSGSPDTQYF
TRBJ1-1 | . | TRBV5-1 | 14 | . | TGCGCCAGCACCCCTGGGGGGCTGAACACTGAAGCTTTCTTT | CASTPGGLNTEAFF
TRBJ1-2 | . | TRBV18 | 15 | . | TGTGCCAGCTCACCCACCATTGACAGGTCCTATGGCTACACCTTC | CASSPTIDRSYGYTF
TRBJ2-1 | . | TRBV3-1/TRBV3-2 | 14 | . | TGTGCCAGCAGCCTCAGGACTGGGGAGGCTGAGCAGTTCTTC | CASSLRTGEAEQFF
TRBJ2-7 | . | TRBV4-3 | 14 | . | TGCGCCAGCAGCCAAGACTGGGGTGCCTACGAGCAGTACTTC | CASSQDWGAYEQYF